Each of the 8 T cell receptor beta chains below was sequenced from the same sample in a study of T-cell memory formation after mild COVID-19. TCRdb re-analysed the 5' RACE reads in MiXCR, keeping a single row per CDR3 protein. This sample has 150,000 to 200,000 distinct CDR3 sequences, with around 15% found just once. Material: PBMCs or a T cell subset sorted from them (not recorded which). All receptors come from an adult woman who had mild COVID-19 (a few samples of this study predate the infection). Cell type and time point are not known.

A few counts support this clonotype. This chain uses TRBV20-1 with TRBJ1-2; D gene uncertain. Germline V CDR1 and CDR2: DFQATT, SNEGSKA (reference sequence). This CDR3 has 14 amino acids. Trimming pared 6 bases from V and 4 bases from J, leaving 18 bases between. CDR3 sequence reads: CSAPRGGVAYGYTF. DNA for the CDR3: TGCAGTGCCCCCCGGGGAGGAGTCGCCTATGGCTACACCTTC.

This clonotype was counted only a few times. The CDR3: CASKVFTEVVEQYF. DNA of the CDR3: TGCGCCAGCAAAGTTTTTACTGAGGTGGTTGAGCAGTACTTC. The rearrangement links TRBV5-1 to TRBJ2-7; unclear D gene. The CDR3 covers 14 residues. With 6 bases removed from V and 7 bases from J, the gap between germline ends came to 20 bases. Germline V lookup: CDR1 SGHRS, CDR2 YFSETQ.

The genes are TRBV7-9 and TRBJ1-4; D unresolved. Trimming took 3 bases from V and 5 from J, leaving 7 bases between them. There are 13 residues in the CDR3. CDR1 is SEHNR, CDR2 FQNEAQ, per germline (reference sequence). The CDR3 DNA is TGTGCCAGCAGCTTTTCCGAGAATGAAAAACTGTTTTTT. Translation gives CASSFSENEKLFF.

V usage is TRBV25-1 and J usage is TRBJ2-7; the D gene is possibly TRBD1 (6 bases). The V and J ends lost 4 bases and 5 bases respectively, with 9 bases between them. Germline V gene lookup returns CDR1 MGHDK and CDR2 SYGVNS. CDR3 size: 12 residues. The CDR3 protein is CASSAGAHEQYF. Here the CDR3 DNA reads TGTGCCAGCAGTGCAGGGGCCCACGAGCAGTACTTC.

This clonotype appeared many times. The chain's CDR3 is CASSTEITGELFF. CDR3 nucleotides: TGTGCCAGCAGCACAGAAATCACCGGGGAGCTGTTTTTT. V is TRBV7-3 and J is TRBJ2-2; D call uncertain. The germline gives CDR1 SGHTA, CDR2 FQGTGA. Trimming removed 5 bases from V and 4 bases from J, with 8 bases in between. This CDR3 comprises 13 residues.

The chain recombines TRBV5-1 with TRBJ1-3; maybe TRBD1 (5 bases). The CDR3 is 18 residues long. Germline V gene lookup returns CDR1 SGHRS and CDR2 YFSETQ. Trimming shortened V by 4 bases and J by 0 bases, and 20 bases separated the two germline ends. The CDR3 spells CASSPGVLPVNSGNTIYF. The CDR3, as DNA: TGCGCCAGCAGCCCGGGGGTGTTGCCCGTCAACTCTGGAAACACCATATATTTT.

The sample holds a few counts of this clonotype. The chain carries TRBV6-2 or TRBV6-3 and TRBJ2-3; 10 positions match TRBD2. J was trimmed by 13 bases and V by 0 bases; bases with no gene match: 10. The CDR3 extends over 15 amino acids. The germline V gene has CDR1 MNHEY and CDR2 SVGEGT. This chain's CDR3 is CASSYSGAGGPFEYF. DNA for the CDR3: TGTGCCAGCAGTTACTCCGGAGCGGGAGGGCCTTTCGAGTATTTT.

For the CDR3, the DNA is TGTGCCAGCAGCCAGAGGGTGGGGGCCCAAGAGACCCAGTACTTC. This encodes CASSQRVGAQETQYF. This chain uses TRBV7-2 with TRBJ2-5; a weak D match, TRBD1 (6 bases). The germline V and J ends were trimmed by 5 bases and 1 base, with 14 bases remaining between them. The CDR3 sequence is 15 residues long. Germline V gene data show CDR1 as SGHTA and CDR2 as FQGNSA.